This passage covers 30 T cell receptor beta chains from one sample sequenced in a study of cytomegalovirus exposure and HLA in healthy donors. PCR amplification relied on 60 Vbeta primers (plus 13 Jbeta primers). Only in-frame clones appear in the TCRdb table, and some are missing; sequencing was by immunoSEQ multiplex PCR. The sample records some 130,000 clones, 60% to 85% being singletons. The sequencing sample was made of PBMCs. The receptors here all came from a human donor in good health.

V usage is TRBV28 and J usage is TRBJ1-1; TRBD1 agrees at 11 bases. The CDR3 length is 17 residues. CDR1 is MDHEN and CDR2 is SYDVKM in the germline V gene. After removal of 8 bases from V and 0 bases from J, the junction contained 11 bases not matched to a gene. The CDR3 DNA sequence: TGTGCCAGCGTGGACAGGGGGCTCAAAGAGATGAACACTGAAGCTTTCTTT. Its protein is CASVDRGLKEMNTEAFF.

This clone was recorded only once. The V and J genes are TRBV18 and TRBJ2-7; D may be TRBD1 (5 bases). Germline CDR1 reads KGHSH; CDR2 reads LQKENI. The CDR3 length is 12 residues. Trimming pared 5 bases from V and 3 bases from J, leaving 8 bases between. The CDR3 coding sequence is TGTGCCAGCTCAGCAGACAGCTACGAGCAGTACTTC. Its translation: CASSADSYEQYF. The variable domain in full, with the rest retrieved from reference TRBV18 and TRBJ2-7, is NAGVMQNPRHLVRRRGQEARLRCSPMKGHSHVYWYRQLPEEGLKFMVYLQKENIIDESGMPKERFSAEFPKEGPSILRIQQVVRGDSAAYFCASSADSYEQYFGPGTRLTVT.

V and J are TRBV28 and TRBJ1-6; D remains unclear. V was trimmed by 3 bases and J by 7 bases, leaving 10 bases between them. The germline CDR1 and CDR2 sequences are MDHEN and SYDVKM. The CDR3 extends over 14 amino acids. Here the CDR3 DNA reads TGTGCCAGCAGTTTGTTTCAGGTCAATTCACCCCTCCACTTT. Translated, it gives CASSLFQVNSPLHF.

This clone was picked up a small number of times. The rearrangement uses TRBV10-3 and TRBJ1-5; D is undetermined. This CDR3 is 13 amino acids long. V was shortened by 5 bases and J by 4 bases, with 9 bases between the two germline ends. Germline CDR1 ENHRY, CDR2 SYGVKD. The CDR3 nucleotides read TGTGCCATCAGTCAAAGCCTTAATCAGCCCCAGCATTTT. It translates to CAISQSLNQPQHF.

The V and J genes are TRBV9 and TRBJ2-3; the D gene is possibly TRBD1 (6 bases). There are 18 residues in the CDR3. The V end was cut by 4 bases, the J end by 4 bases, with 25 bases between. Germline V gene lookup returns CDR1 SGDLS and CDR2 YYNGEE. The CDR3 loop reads CASSPPWGRTKGADTQYF. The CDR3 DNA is TGTGCCAGCAGCCCACCCTGGGGGCGAACAAAGGGGGCAGATACGCAGTATTTT.

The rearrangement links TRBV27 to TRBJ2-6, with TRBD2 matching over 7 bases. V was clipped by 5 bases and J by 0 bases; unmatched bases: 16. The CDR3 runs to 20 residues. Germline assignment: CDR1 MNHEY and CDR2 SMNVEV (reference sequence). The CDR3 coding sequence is TGTGCCAGCAGTCGCCTAAAGGGACTACCTTCGGCCTCTGGGGCCAACGTCCTGACTTTC. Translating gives CASSRLKGLPSASGANVLTF. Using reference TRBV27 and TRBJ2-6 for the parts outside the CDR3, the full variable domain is EAQVTQNPRYLITVTGKKLTVTCSQNMNHEYMSWYRQDPGLGLRQIYYSMNVEVTDKGDVPEGYKVSRKEKRNFPLILESPSPNQTSLYFCASSRLKGLPSASGANVLTFGAGSRLTVL.

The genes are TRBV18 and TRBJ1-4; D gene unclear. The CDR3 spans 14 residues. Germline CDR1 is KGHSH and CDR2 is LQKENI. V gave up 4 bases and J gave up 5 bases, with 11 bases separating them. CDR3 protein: CASSLSTNNEKLFF. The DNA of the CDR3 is TGTGCCAGCTCACTCTCTACGAACAATGAAAAACTGTTTTTT.

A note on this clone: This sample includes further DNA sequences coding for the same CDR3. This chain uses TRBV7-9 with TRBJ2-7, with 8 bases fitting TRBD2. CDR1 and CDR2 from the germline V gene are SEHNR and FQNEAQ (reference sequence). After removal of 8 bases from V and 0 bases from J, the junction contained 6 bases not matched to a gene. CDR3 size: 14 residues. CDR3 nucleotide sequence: TGTGCCAGCGGCCGGGGGGGAACCTCCTACGAGCAGTACTTC. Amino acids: CASGRGGTSYEQYF.

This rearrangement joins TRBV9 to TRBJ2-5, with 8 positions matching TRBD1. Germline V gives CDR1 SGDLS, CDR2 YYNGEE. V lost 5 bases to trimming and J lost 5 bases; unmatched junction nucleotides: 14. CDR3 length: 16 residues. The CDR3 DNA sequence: TGTGCCAGCAGTGACTCTGACAGGGGAAGGGAGGAGACCCAGTACTTC. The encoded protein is CASSDSDRGREETQYF.

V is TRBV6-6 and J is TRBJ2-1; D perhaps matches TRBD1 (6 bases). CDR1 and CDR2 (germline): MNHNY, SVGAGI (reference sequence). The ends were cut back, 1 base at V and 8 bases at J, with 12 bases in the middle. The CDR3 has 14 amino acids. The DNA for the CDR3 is TGTGCCAGCAGTTACTTACAGGGTGTCCATGAGCAGTTCTTC. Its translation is CASSYLQGVHEQFF.

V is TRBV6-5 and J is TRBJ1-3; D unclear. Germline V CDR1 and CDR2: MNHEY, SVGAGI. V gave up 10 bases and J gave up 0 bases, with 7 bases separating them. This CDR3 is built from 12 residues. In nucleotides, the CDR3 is TGTGCCACCCTTAGCTCTGGAAACACCATATATTTT. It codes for CATLSSGNTIYF.

In nucleotides, the CDR3 is TGTGCCAGCAGCCTAAGACTAGCGGGGCCAAAGCAGTTCTTC. Protein: CASSLRLAGPKQFF. V usage is TRBV7-2 and J usage is TRBJ2-1, with 11 positions matching TRBD2. J lost 11 bases, V lost 5 bases, and 8 bases had no gene match. The germline V gene has CDR1 SGHTA and CDR2 FQGNSA. The CDR3 runs 14 residues.

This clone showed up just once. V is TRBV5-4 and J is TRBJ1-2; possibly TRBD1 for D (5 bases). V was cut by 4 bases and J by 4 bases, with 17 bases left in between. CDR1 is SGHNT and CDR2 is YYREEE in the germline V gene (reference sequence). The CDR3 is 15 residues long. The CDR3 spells CASSVDSPRVYGYTF. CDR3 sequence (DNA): TGTGCCAGCAGCGTCGACAGCCCTCGGGTCTATGGCTACACCTTC.

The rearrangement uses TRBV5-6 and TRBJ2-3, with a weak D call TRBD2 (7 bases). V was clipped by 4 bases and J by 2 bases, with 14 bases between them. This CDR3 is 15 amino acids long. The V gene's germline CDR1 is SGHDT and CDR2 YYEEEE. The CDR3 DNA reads TGTGCCAGCAGCAGCAGGGCGGGGGCCACAGATACGCAGTATTTT. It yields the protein CASSSRAGATDTQYF.

The CDR3 here is CASSLPGTSPYF. The CDR3, as DNA: TGTGCCAGCAGCTTGCCCGGGACAAGCCCGTACTTC. This chain links TRBV7-9 with TRBJ2-7, with D tentatively TRBD1 (6 bases). Between the trimmed V and J ends, which lost 3 bases and 12 bases, there was a span of 15 bases. There are 12 residues in the CDR3. In germline, CDR1 is SEHNR, CDR2 FQNEAQ (reference sequence).

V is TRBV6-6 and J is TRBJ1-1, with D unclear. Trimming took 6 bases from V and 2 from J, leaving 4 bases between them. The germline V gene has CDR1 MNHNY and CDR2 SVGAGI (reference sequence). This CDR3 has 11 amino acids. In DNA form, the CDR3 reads TGTGCCAGCAGGAGTAACACTGAAGCTTTCTTT. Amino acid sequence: CASRSNTEAFF.

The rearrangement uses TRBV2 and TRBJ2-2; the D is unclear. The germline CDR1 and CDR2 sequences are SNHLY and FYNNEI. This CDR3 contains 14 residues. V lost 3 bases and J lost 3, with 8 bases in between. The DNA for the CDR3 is TGTGCCAGCAGTGACAGTCTCTACACCGGGGAGCTGTTTTTT. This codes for CASSDSLYTGELFF.

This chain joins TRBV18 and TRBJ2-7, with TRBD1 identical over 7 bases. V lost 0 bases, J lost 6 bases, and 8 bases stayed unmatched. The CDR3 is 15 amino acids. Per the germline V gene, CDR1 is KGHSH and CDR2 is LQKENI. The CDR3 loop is CASSPPGTADPEQYF. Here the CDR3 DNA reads TGTGCCAGCTCACCACCAGGGACAGCCGACCCCGAGCAGTACTTC.

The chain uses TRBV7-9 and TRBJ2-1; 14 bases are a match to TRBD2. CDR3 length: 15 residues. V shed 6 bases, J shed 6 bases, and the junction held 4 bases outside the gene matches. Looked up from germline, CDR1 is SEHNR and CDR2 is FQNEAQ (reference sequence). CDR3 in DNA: TGTGCCAGCAGACTAGGACTAGCGGGGGGCAATGAGCAGTTCTTC. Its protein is CASRLGLAGGNEQFF.

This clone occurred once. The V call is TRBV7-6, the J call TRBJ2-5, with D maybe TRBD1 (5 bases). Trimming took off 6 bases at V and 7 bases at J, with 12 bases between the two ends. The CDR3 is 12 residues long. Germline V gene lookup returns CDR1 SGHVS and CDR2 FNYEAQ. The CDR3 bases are TGTGCCAGCAGTTTATATCAGGGGACCCAGTACTTC. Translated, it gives CASSLYQGTQYF.

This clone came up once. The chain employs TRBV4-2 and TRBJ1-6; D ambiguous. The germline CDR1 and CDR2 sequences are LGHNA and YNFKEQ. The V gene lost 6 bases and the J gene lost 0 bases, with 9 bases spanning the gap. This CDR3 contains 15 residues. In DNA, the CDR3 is TGTGCCAGCAGAACGTCGAGCTCCTATAATTCACCCCTCCACTTT. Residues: CASRTSSSYNSPLHF.

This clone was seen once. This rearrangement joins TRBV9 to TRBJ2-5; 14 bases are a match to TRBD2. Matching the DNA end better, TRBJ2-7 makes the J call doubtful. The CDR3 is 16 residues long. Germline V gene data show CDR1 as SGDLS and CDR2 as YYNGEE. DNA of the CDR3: TGTGCCAGCAGCGGGACTAGCGGGGGGAGCTCCTACGAGCAGTACTTC. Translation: CASSGTSGGSSYEQYF.

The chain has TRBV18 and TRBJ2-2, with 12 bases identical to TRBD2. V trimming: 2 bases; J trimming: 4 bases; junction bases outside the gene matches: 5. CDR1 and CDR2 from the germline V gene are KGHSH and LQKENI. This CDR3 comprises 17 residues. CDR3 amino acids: CASSPVTSGGITGELFF. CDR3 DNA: TGTGCCAGCTCACCAGTGACTAGCGGGGGTATCACCGGGGAGCTGTTTTTT. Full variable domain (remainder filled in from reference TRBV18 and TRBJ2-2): NAGVMQNPRHLVRRRGQEARLRCSPMKGHSHVYWYRQLPEEGLKFMVYLQKENIIDESGMPKERFSAEFPKEGPSILRIQQVVRGDSAAYFCASSPVTSGGITGELFFGEGSRLTVL.

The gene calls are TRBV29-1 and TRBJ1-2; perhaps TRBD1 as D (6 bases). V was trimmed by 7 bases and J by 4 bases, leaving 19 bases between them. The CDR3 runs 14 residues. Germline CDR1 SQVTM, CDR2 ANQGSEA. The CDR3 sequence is CSDLGRAGVYGYTF. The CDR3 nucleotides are TGCAGCGACCTGGGAAGGGCAGGGGTCTATGGCTACACCTTC.

The CDR3 sequence: CASSPPGQGAVGYTF. The CDR3 DNA reads TGTGCCAGCAGTCCGCCGGGACAGGGGGCGGTTGGCTACACCTTC. The chain carries TRBV28 and TRBJ1-2; 12 bases line up with TRBD1. The CDR3 has 15 residues. J gave up 7 bases and V 5 bases, and 8 bases lay outside the gene matches. Germline V gene lookup returns CDR1 MDHEN and CDR2 SYDVKM.

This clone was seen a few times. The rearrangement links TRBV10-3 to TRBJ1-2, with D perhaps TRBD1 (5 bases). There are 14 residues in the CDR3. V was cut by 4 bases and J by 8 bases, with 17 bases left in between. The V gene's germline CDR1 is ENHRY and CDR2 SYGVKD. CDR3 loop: CAISGDSALWGYTF. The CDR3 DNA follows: TGTGCCATCAGTGGAGACAGCGCCCTTTGGGGCTACACCTTC.

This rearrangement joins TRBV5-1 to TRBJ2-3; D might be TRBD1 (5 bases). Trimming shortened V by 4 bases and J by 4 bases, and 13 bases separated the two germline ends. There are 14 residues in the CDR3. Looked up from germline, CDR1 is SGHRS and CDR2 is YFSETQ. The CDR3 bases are TGCGCCAGCAGCGTAGTGGGGCGTGCAGATACGCAGTATTTT. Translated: CASSVVGRADTQYF.

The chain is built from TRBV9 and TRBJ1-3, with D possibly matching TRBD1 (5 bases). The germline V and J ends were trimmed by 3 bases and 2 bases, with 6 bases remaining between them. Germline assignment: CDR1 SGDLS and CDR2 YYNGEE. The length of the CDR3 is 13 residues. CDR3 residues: CASSEGTGNTIYF. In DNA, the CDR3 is TGTGCCAGCAGCGAGGGGACTGGAAACACCATATATTTT.

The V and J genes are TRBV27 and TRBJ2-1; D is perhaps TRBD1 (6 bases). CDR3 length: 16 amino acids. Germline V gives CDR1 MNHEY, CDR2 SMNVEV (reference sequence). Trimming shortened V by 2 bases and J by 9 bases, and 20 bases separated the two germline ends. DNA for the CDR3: TGTGCCAGCAGTTTACTCGCTCGGGTCAGGGGATTTGAGCAGTTCTTC. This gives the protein CASSLLARVRGFEQFF.

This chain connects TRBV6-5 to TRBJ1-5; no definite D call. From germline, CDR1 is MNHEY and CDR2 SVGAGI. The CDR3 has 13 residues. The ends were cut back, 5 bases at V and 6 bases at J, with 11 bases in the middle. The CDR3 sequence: CASSNNYAQPQHF. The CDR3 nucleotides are TGTGCCAGCAGTAATAACTACGCTCAGCCCCAGCATTTT.